A selection of T cell receptor beta chains follows, all from one sample in a study of beta chain features in type 1 diabetes. The data were produced by immunoSEQ multiplex PCR, yet TCRdb's version contains in-frame clones alone and is incomplete. The table includes 390,000 or so clones, 14% detected once. The sequencing input was naive CD4+ T cells from blood. The receptor source for this set is a man between 25 and 39 years old in good health. The CDR3 runs from the conserved cysteine through the conserved F or W. The D gene is left open where the match is weak. Rows may omit the clone size; those that give it use once, few, many or a size class.

abundance: NA; v_gene: TRBV11-3; d_gene: NA; j_gene: TRBJ2-5; CDR3nt: TGTGCCAGCAGCTTAGAGGGTTCCGGAAAAGAGACCCAGTACTTC; CDR3aa: CASSLEGSGKETQYF
abundance: NA; v_gene: TRBV6-1; d_gene: NA; j_gene: TRBJ1-5; CDR3nt: TGTGCCAGCAGGGGTGGACCTCAGCCCCAGCATTTT; CDR3aa: CASRGGPQPQHF
abundance: NA; v_gene: TRBV12-5; d_gene: TRBD2; j_gene: TRBJ2-1; CDR3nt: TGTGCTACTTCACTCCCCCGGGCTAGCGGGAGCCATGAGCAGTTCTTC; CDR3aa: CATSLPRASGSHEQFF
abundance: few; v_gene: TRBV9; d_gene: TRBD2; j_gene: TRBJ2-1; CDR3nt: TGTGCCAGCAGCGCAGTAGCGGGGAGCCACAATGAGCAGTTCTTC; CDR3aa: CASSAVAGSHNEQFF
abundance: NA; v_gene: TRBV4-3; d_gene: NA; j_gene: TRBJ2-2; CDR3nt: TGCGCCAGCAGCCAAGTATTGGAGATAACAGGGACGAACACCGGGGAGCTGTTTTTT; CDR3aa: CASSQVLEITGTNTGELFF
abundance: few; v_gene: TRBV6-5; d_gene: TRBD1; j_gene: TRBJ1-2; CDR3nt: TGTGCCAGCAGAAGAGGTGGGACAGGGGCTGGCTACACCTTC; CDR3aa: CASRRGGTGAGYTF
abundance: few; v_gene: TRBV7-2; d_gene: NA; j_gene: TRBJ1-1; CDR3nt: TGTGCCAGCAGCTCCGACAGAAACACTGAAGCTTTCTTT; CDR3aa: CASSSDRNTEAFF
abundance: few; v_gene: TRBV10-2; d_gene: NA; j_gene: TRBJ1-1; CDR3nt: TGCGCCAGCAGGGTACAGCTTAACACTGAAGCTTTCTTT; CDR3aa: CASRVQLNTEAFF
abundance: few; v_gene: TRBV29-1; d_gene: NA; j_gene: TRBJ2-1; CDR3nt: TGCAGCGTTGTAGGGGTAAACTCCTACAATGAGCAGTTCTTC; CDR3aa: CSVVGVNSYNEQFF
abundance: NA; v_gene: TRBV19; d_gene: TRBD1; j_gene: TRBJ1-2; CDR3nt: TGTGCCAGTAGCGACAGGGGAGTGGATGGCTACACCTTC; CDR3aa: CASSDRGVDGYTF
abundance: NA; v_gene: TRBV2; d_gene: NA; j_gene: TRBJ2-3; CDR3nt: TGTGCCAGCAGTGATGGCGGACTAAGGACAGATACGCAGTATTTT; CDR3aa: CASSDGGLRTDTQYF
abundance: few; v_gene: TRBV7-2; d_gene: TRBD2; j_gene: TRBJ2-3; CDR3nt: TGTGCCAGCAGGGAAGCGGGGGCTGATACGCAGTATTTT; CDR3aa: CASREAGADTQYF
abundance: NA; v_gene: TRBV14; d_gene: TRBD1; j_gene: TRBJ1-2; CDR3nt: TGTGCCAGCAGCCGACAGGGGTATGGCTACACCTTC; CDR3aa: CASSRQGYGYTF
abundance: NA; v_gene: TRBV7-6; d_gene: NA; j_gene: TRBJ2-5; CDR3nt: TGTGCCAGCAGCGCAAGGGGGTGGGAGACCCAGTACTTC; CDR3aa: CASSARGWETQYF
abundance: NA; v_gene: TRBV7-2; d_gene: NA; j_gene: TRBJ2-4; CDR3nt: TGTGCCAGCAGCTTTAACCCTCAAACTGTGAACATTCAGTACTTC; CDR3aa: CASSFNPQTVNIQYF
abundance: few; v_gene: TRBV25-1; d_gene: NA; j_gene: TRBJ2-1; CDR3nt: TGTGCCAGCAGGGAACAGGGAAATGAGCAGTTCTTC; CDR3aa: CASREQGNEQFF
abundance: few; v_gene: TRBV27; d_gene: NA; j_gene: TRBJ1-6; CDR3nt: TGTGCCAGCAGTTTAGTGGGGCAGGGTAATTCACCCCTCCACTTT; CDR3aa: CASSLVGQGNSPLHF
abundance: NA; v_gene: TRBV14; d_gene: NA; j_gene: TRBJ2-5; CDR3nt: TGTGCCAGCAGCCAAGAACTATTGCGAGGGGAGACCCAGTACTTC; CDR3aa: CASSQELLRGETQYF
abundance: many; v_gene: TRBV30; d_gene: NA; j_gene: TRBJ2-1; CDR3nt: TGTGCCTGGAGCGGCGGTGGCAATGAGCAGTTCTTC; CDR3aa: CAWSGGGNEQFF
abundance: few; v_gene: TRBV29-1; d_gene: NA; j_gene: TRBJ2-7; CDR3nt: TGCAGCGTTGAATTCATCGTCAGGGGAACCTACGAGCAGTACTTC; CDR3aa: CSVEFIVRGTYEQYF
abundance: few; v_gene: TRBV6-5; d_gene: TRBD1; j_gene: TRBJ2-1; CDR3nt: TGTGCCAGCAGTCCGACAGGGGGCAATGAGCAGTTCTTC; CDR3aa: CASSPTGGNEQFF
abundance: NA; v_gene: TRBV6-4; d_gene: TRBD2; j_gene: TRBJ2-3; CDR3nt: TGTGCCAGCAGACGGGAGGTTAGCACAGATACGCAGTATTTT; CDR3aa: CASRREVSTDTQYF
abundance: NA; v_gene: TRBV6-6; d_gene: TRBD1; j_gene: TRBJ2-5; CDR3nt: TGTGCCAGCAGTTACGGACAGGGAGTCTTGGAGACCCAGTACTTC; CDR3aa: CASSYGQGVLETQYF
abundance: NA; v_gene: TRBV4-1; d_gene: NA; j_gene: TRBJ2-1; CDR3nt: TGCGCCAGCAGCCAAGATCGTGGACTGGCGGAGCAGTTCTTC; CDR3aa: CASSQDRGLAEQFF
abundance: few; v_gene: TRBV9; d_gene: NA; j_gene: TRBJ1-2; CDR3nt: TGTGCCAGCAGTGTCGACCGTAACTATGGCTACACCTTC; CDR3aa: CASSVDRNYGYTF
abundance: NA; v_gene: TRBV10-3; d_gene: NA; j_gene: TRBJ2-1; CDR3nt: TGTGCCATCAGTGTAGGGGCAGGACCGAGGAATGAGCAGTTCTTC; CDR3aa: CAISVGAGPRNEQFF
abundance: NA; v_gene: TRBV6-1; d_gene: TRBD1; j_gene: TRBJ2-7; CDR3nt: TGTGCCAGCAGTGACCGACCGGGACAGCACTACGAGCAGTACTTC; CDR3aa: CASSDRPGQHYEQYF
abundance: few; v_gene: TRBV4-3; d_gene: TRBD1; j_gene: TRBJ2-1; CDR3nt: TGCGCCAGCAGCCAAGATACTACCGGGACAGGATACAATGAGCAGTTCTTC; CDR3aa: CASSQDTTGTGYNEQFF
abundance: few; v_gene: TRBV7-2; d_gene: NA; j_gene: TRBJ2-4; CDR3nt: TGTGCCAGCAGCTTACGGGAGCTCTACCGGAATGCCAAAAACATTCAGTACTTC; CDR3aa: CASSLRELYRNAKNIQYF
abundance: few; v_gene: TRBV5-1; d_gene: NA; j_gene: TRBJ2-3; CDR3nt: TGCGCCAGCAAATTGGGGACTCCAATGGCAGATACGCAGTATTTT; CDR3aa: CASKLGTPMADTQYF
abundance: few; v_gene: TRBV9; d_gene: NA; j_gene: TRBJ2-5; CDR3nt: TGTGCCAGCAGCGGGGGCCCAGAGACCCAGTACTTC; CDR3aa: CASSGGPETQYF
abundance: few; v_gene: TRBV30; d_gene: NA; j_gene: TRBJ1-2; CDR3nt: TGTGCCTGGAGTGCGGGGGCTTATGGCTACACCTTC; CDR3aa: CAWSAGAYGYTF
abundance: NA; v_gene: TRBV2; d_gene: TRBD1; j_gene: TRBJ1-5; CDR3nt: TGTGCCAGCAATCGGGACAGGGGCATCAATCAGCCCCAGCATTTT; CDR3aa: CASNRDRGINQPQHF
abundance: few; v_gene: TRBV2; d_gene: NA; j_gene: TRBJ1-1; CDR3nt: TGTGCCAGCAGGGCACCCTCCACTGAAGCTTTCTTT; CDR3aa: CASRAPSTEAFF
abundance: few; v_gene: TRBV7-3; d_gene: NA; j_gene: TRBJ1-1; CDR3nt: TGTGCCAGCAGCTTATACAGCTTTATGAACACTGAAGCTTTCTTT; CDR3aa: CASSLYSFMNTEAFF
abundance: few; v_gene: TRBV15; d_gene: NA; j_gene: TRBJ2-1; CDR3nt: TGTGCCACCGAAGAGGGGAGGCAGGGATCCTACAATGAGCAGTTCTTC; CDR3aa: CATEEGRQGSYNEQFF
abundance: many; v_gene: TRBV10-3; d_gene: NA; j_gene: TRBJ2-3; CDR3nt: TGTGCCATCAGTGGCGACAGAGGTACTAGCACAGATACGCAGTATTTT; CDR3aa: CAISGDRGTSTDTQYF
abundance: once; v_gene: TRBV19; d_gene: NA; j_gene: TRBJ2-1; CDR3nt: TGTGCCAGTAGTATTGGTCTGGAGAGGTCCTACAATGAGCAGTTCTTC; CDR3aa: CASSIGLERSYNEQFF